The present T cell receptor (beta chain) was sequenced within a study of early stage breast cancer tumors. Findings and caveats of the study: Functional markers like CD4, CD8 and FOXP3 were missed in bulk sequencing. Compared with adjacent normal breast tissue, tumors showed about 2.5-fold greater T cell density and higher clonality.

Blood replicates held 0.5 ug DNA, tumor or normal breast about 1.5 ug, two each. Libraries were prepared by immunoSEQ multiplex PCR; TCRdb keeps only in-frame clonotypes and omits some of them. The profile shows 28,000 or so clones, roughly four fifths of them singletons. This clone was seen only once. Its target is unknown. This TCR was recovered from a person aged 35-49 years with breast cancer. Input material: blood.

Here the CDR3 reads CASSPGSSYNEQFF. CDR3 nucleotides: TGTGCCAGCAGTCCAGGAAGCTCCTACAATGAGCAGTTCTTC. This chain links TRBV6-5 with TRBJ2-1; D gene ambiguous. The ends were cut back, 5 bases at V and 0 bases at J, with 8 bases in the middle. Germline assignment: CDR1 MNHEY and CDR2 SVGAGI. The length of the CDR3 is 14 residues.